These 13 T cell receptor beta chains originate from one sample sequenced in a study of OX40 agonist ivuxolimab in advanced cancers. Measured with immunoSEQ multiplex PCR; TCRdb has only the in-frame clones, and not every one. The table lists 65,000 to 80,000 clones, over 90% of them singletons, with roughly 6.7% in the top ten. The specimen comprised CD4+ or CD8+ T cells sorted from blood, sampled in a trial of the OX40 agonist ivuxolimab. The receptor set was obtained from an adult with an advanced solid tumor such as melanoma, head and neck, liver or kidney cancer.

The chain uses TRBV7-6 and TRBJ2-3, with TRBD2 matching over 7 bases. The CDR3 is 15 amino acids. The germline CDR1 and CDR2 sequences are SGHVS and FNYEAQ. V shed 5 bases and J 1 base; nucleotides not matched to a gene: 6. The CDR3: CASSPERGRTDTQYF. CDR3 sequence (DNA): TGTGCCAGCAGCCCGGAGCGGGGCCGCACAGATACGCAGTATTTT.

CDR3 sequence: CASSQESASAEAFF. In DNA form, the CDR3 reads TGCGCCAGCAGCCAAGAGTCCGCTAGCGCTGAAGCTTTCTTT. The rearrangement uses TRBV4-3 and TRBJ1-1; D gene unclear. V lost 0 bases and J lost 6, with 11 bases in between. The CDR3 loop spans 14 amino acids. The germline CDR1 and CDR2 sequences are LGHNA and YSLEER.

The gene calls are TRBV4-1 and TRBJ2-7; 10 bases are a match to TRBD2. In germline, CDR1 is MGHRA, CDR2 YSYEKL. CDR3 length equals 15 residues. With 2 bases clipped from V and 6 bases from J, the junction kept 7 bases outside the gene matches. In DNA, the CDR3 is TGCGCCAGCAGCCAAATCGCTAGCGGGAGCGCCGAGCAGTACTTC. Amino acids: CASSQIASGSAEQYF.

The chain recombines TRBV10-3 with TRBJ2-3, with 12 bases fitting TRBD2. J was trimmed by 5 bases and V by 0 bases; bases with no gene match: 6. CDR3 size: 17 residues. The germline V gene encodes CDR1 ENHRY and CDR2 SYGVKD. The CDR3 DNA reads TGTGCCATCAGTGAGTCGGGTCTAGCGGGGGGGCTAGATACGCAGTATTTT. Its translation: CAISESGLAGGLDTQYF.

The chain has TRBV21-1 and TRBJ1-5; the D call of TRBD1 is as the table states it, not checked on the DNA. TRBV21-1 is an annotated pseudogene. The CDR3 covers 18 residues. This CDR3 is CASSKGTGARRSNQPQHF. CDR3 nucleotide sequence: TGTGCCAGCAGCAAAGGGACAGGGGCCAGGCGTTCCAATCAGCCCCAGCATTTT.

The chain has TRBV4-3 and TRBJ2-3; D is unclear. The V gene lost 6 bases and the J gene lost 2 bases, with 12 bases spanning the gap. This CDR3 spans 14 amino acids. Germline-derived CDR1 and CDR2 are LGHNA and YSLEER. The chain's CDR3 is CASSFTGDTDTQYF. The CDR3 DNA follows: TGCGCCAGCAGTTTCACCGGAGACACAGATACGCAGTATTTT.

The V call is TRBV2, the J call TRBJ2-5, with D possibly TRBD2 on 5 matching bases. Trimming pared 0 bases from V and 2 bases from J, leaving 13 bases between. Germline lookup yields CDR1 SNHLY and CDR2 FYNNEI. CDR3 length: 16 residues. CDR3 amino acids: CASSEAVRSGQETQYF. In nucleotides, the CDR3 is TGTGCCAGCAGTGAAGCTGTGCGGAGCGGTCAAGAGACCCAGTACTTC.

This chain links TRBV9 with TRBJ1-2; D perhaps matches TRBD1 (6 bases). This CDR3 is built from 13 residues. V dropped 0 bases and J dropped 3 bases, with 6 bases sitting between them. Per the germline V gene, CDR1 is SGDLS and CDR2 is YYNGEE. CDR3 residues: CASSVGTDYGYTF. CDR3 in DNA: TGTGCCAGCAGCGTAGGGACAGACTATGGCTACACCTTC. Full variable domain (rest looked up from reference TRBV9 and TRBJ1-2): DSGVTQTPKHLITATGQRVTLRCSPRSGDLSVYWYQQSLDQGLQFLIQYYNGEERAKGNILERFSAQQFPDLHSELNLSSLELGDSALYFCASSVGTDYGYTFGSGTRLTVV.

The rearrangement uses TRBV27 and TRBJ1-5; 7 positions agree with TRBD1. The CDR3 sequence is 15 residues long. Germline V gives CDR1 MNHEY, CDR2 SMNVEV (reference sequence). Trimming cost V 2 bases and J 3 bases; bases outside gene matches: 4. The chain's CDR3 is CASSLGQAYNQPQHF. The CDR3 region has the DNA TGTGCCAGCAGTTTAGGACAGGCCTACAATCAGCCCCAGCATTTT.

The CDR3 nucleotides read TGTGCCAGCAGCTTGGAAGGGACTAGCGGACACACCGGGGAGCTGTTTTTT. Amino acids: CASSLEGTSGHTGELFF. The rearrangement links TRBV5-8 to TRBJ2-2; TRBD2 matches 11 bases. Germline V gives CDR1 SGHTS, CDR2 YDEGEE. The length of the CDR3 is 17 residues. J was trimmed by 3 bases and V by 0 bases; bases with no gene match: 4.

The chain joins TRBV5-6 to TRBJ1-1; 12 bases align to TRBD1. Per the germline V gene, CDR1 is SGHDT and CDR2 is YYEEEE. Unmatched junction bases numbered 11, after V lost 0 bases and J lost 5 bases. The CDR3 length is 18 residues. CDR3 sequence (DNA): TGTGCCAGCAGCTTGGCTTTCGGGACAGGGGGCGTACGGACTGAAGCTTTCTTT. Amino acid sequence: CASSLAFGTGGVRTEAFF.

This chain connects TRBV6-5 to TRBJ2-3; 9 bases line up with TRBD2. The CDR3 runs 16 residues. From germline, CDR1 is MNHEY and CDR2 SVGAGI. Trimming cost V 2 bases and J 2 bases; bases outside gene matches: 5. The DNA for the CDR3 is TGTGCCAGCAGTTACCTGAGCGGGGGGCTCACAGATACGCAGTATTTT. Translation: CASSYLSGGLTDTQYF.

The chain recombines TRBV5-4 with TRBJ2-5; perhaps TRBD1 as D (6 bases). The CDR3 length is 13 residues. V was trimmed by 7 bases and J by 1 base, leaving 11 bases between them. Germline V gene sequence: CDR1 SGHNT, CDR2 YYREEE (reference sequence). The CDR3 protein is CASGQGIQETQYF. For the CDR3, the DNA is TGTGCCAGCGGGCAGGGGATCCAAGAGACCCAGTACTTC.